This is a list of T cell receptor beta chains from one sample in a study of beta chain features in type 1 diabetes. Generated by immunoSEQ multiplex PCR, the TCRdb table keeps only in-frame clones and is missing some. The repertoire has about 620,000 clones, less than 20% of them found once; the top ten carry approximately 0.093%. Sequenced material: naive CD4+ T cells from blood. The origin of the receptors is a man aged 18 to 35 in good health. Both conserved end residues are part of each CDR3. Fields, in order: J gene, D gene, clone size, V gene, CDR3 protein, CDR3 DNA. D genes are given only for firm matches. Only some rows state a clone size, as once, few, many or a class for expanded clones.

TRBJ1-4 | TRBD1 | few | TRBV5-4 | CASSSLTGGRLEKLFF | TGTGCCAGCAGCTCCTTGACAGGGGGTCGTTTGGAAAAACTGTTTTTT
TRBJ1-5 | . | few | TRBV7-9 | CASSPEGVPQHF | TGTGCCAGCAGCCCAGAAGGGGTGCCCCAGCATTTT
TRBJ2-3 | . | . | TRBV7-3 | CASSLTIRDTQYF | TGTGCCAGCAGCCTGACAATTCGGGATACGCAGTATTTT
TRBJ2-7 | . | . | TRBV9 | CASSPNSLSSYEQYF | TGTGCCAGCAGCCCAAATAGTTTAAGCTCCTACGAGCAGTACTTC
TRBJ2-7 | . | . | TRBV18 | CASSPPHEQYF | TGTGCCAGCTCACCACCCCACGAGCAGTACTTC
TRBJ2-5 | . | few | TRBV7-3 | CASSFYRRTPGGQETQYF | TGTGCCAGCAGCTTCTACCGCCGGACACCGGGCGGACAAGAGACCCAGTACTTC
TRBJ2-7 | . | . | TRBV7-2 | CASEGLTYEQYF | TGTGCCAGCGAGGGACTGACCTACGAGCAGTACTTC
TRBJ2-7 | . | few | TRBV6-5 | CASSYQQGAQAYEQYF | TGTGCCAGCAGTTATCAACAGGGTGCCCAAGCCTACGAGCAGTACTTC
TRBJ2-2 | . | few | TRBV11-3 | CASSLDPRNTGELFF | TGTGCCAGCAGCTTAGATCCCAGGAACACCGGGGAGCTGTTTTTT
TRBJ1-3 | . | many | TRBV13 | CASSTTRNTIYF | TGTGCCAGCAGCACTACTCGGAACACCATATATTTT
TRBJ1-2 | TRBD1 | . | TRBV2 | CASSVEGASYGYTF | TGTGCCAGCAGTGTGGAGGGGGCGAGTTATGGCTACACCTTC
TRBJ2-7 | TRBD1 | few | TRBV11-2 | CASSLGGQGYTYEQYF | TGTGCCAGCAGCTTAGGAGGACAGGGGTACACCTACGAGCAGTACTTC
TRBJ1-1 | . | few | TRBV4-2 | CASSQDSSRGRTEAFF | TGTGCCAGCAGCCAAGATTCGTCGCGGGGTCGGACTGAAGCTTTCTTT
TRBJ2-3 | . | . | TRBV11-3 | CASSLGPKLGTDTQYF | TGTGCCAGCAGCTTGGGGCCGAAACTTGGGACAGATACGCAGTATTTT
TRBJ1-2 | . | few | TRBV11-2 | CASSLSFGNGGGYTF | TGTGCCAGCAGCTTAAGTTTCGGGAACGGAGGCGGCTACACCTTC
TRBJ1-5 | TRBD1 | . | TRBV4-1 | CASSPVGQGSNQPQHF | TGCGCCAGCAGCCCAGTAGGACAGGGCAGCAATCAGCCCCAGCATTTT
TRBJ2-7 | TRBD2 | few | TRBV27 | CASMRRGISYEQYF | TGTGCCAGCATGAGGCGGGGGATATCCTACGAGCAGTACTTC
TRBJ1-1 | . | . | TRBV6-5 | CASSYDAVREAFF | TGTGCCAGCAGTTACGACGCCGTAAGGGAAGCTTTCTTT
TRBJ2-1 | TRBD2 | few | TRBV10-3 | CAISPGTSGAYNEQFF | TGTGCCATCAGTCCCGGGACTAGCGGGGCGTACAATGAGCAGTTCTTC
TRBJ2-2 | . | . | TRBV4-1 | CASSQEGRANTGELFF | TGCGCCAGCAGCCAAGAGGGACGCGCGAACACCGGGGAGCTGTTTTTT
TRBJ1-1 | . | few | TRBV10-3 | CAISESGGAEAFF | TGTGCCATCAGTGAGTCTGGGGGAGCTGAAGCTTTCTTT
TRBJ1-1 | . | few | TRBV7-2 | CASSLVAFLGNTEAFF | TGTGCCAGCAGCTTAGTCGCATTTCTGGGGAACACTGAAGCTTTCTTT
TRBJ2-1 | . | few | TRBV11-3 | CASSSHGRYNEQFF | TGTGCCAGCAGCTCTCACGGGCGGTACAATGAGCAGTTCTTC
TRBJ2-1 | . | few | TRBV7-2 | CASSLVSGSGRYNEQFF | TGTGCCAGCAGCTTAGTTTCCGGGTCAGGCCGCTACAATGAGCAGTTCTTC
TRBJ2-3 | TRBD1 | . | TRBV7-9 | CASSLGQGEKDTQYF | TGTGCCAGCAGCTTGGGACAGGGGGAGAAAGATACGCAGTATTTT
TRBJ2-1 | . | few | TRBV7-8 | CASSLLGGSEQFF | TGTGCCAGCAGCTTACTCGGGGGCAGTGAGCAGTTCTTC
TRBJ2-3 | . | . | TRBV6-6 | CASSSSSGTDTQYF | TGTGCCAGCAGTAGCTCTTCCGGGACAGATACGCAGTATTTT
TRBJ2-3 | . | few | TRBV7-2 | CASSRSSTDTQYF | TGTGCCAGCAGCCGTTCTAGCACAGATACGCAGTATTTT
TRBJ2-5 | TRBD2 | few | TRBV6-5 | CASSYPLGGAQYF | TGTGCCAGCAGTTACCCCCTGGGGGGGGCCCAGTACTTC
TRBJ1-1 | . | . | TRBV15 | CATSRRGVGNTEAFF | TGTGCCACCAGCAGAAGAGGGGTGGGGAACACTGAAGCTTTCTTT
TRBJ2-3 | TRBD1 | few | TRBV19 | CASSKRTGETTDTQYF | TGTGCCAGTAGTAAAAGGACAGGAGAAACGACAGATACGCAGTATTTT
TRBJ2-5 | . | . | TRBV11-3 | CASSLAGSSETQYF | TGTGCCAGCAGCTTAGCGGGTAGTTCAGAGACCCAGTACTTC
TRBJ2-3 | . | . | TRBV5-1 | CASSLPGPDTQYF | TGCGCCAGCAGTCTCCCTGGCCCAGATACGCAGTATTTT
TRBJ2-7 | . | . | TRBV29-1 | CSVARTPYEQYF | TGCAGCGTCGCTAGGACCCCCTACGAGCAGTACTTC
TRBJ2-2 | TRBD2 | . | TRBV7-9 | CASSSGLGTGELFF | TGTGCCAGCAGCTCTGGACTAGGGACCGGGGAGCTGTTTTTT
TRBJ1-2 | . | few | TRBV9 | CASSDPWRDNYGYTF | TGTGCCAGCAGCGATCCATGGAGGGATAACTATGGCTACACCTTC
TRBJ2-2 | . | few | TRBV7-2 | CASSLASGGLTGELFF | TGTGCCAGCAGCTTAGCGTCCGGGGGCCTCACCGGGGAGCTGTTTTTT
TRBJ1-1 | . | few | TRBV9 | CASSSQGGTEAFF | TGTGCCAGCAGCTCCCAAGGGGGCACTGAAGCTTTCTTT
TRBJ2-7 | . | few | TRBV2 | CASSDGRYEQYF | TGTGCCAGCAGTGACGGTAGATACGAGCAGTACTTC
TRBJ1-1 | . | . | TRBV2 | CASSGRGRTEAFF | TGTGCCAGCAGTGGCCGGGGCCGGACTGAAGCTTTCTTT
TRBJ1-1 | . | . | TRBV11-3 | CASSPTAANTEAFF | TGTGCCAGCAGCCCAACGGCGGCGAACACTGAAGCTTTCTTT
TRBJ1-5 | TRBD1 | . | TRBV4-2 | CASSQVLVAYGDREVQSQHF | TGTGCCAGCAGCCAAGTTTTAGTGGCTTACGGCGACAGGGAGGTGCAGTCCCAGCATTTT